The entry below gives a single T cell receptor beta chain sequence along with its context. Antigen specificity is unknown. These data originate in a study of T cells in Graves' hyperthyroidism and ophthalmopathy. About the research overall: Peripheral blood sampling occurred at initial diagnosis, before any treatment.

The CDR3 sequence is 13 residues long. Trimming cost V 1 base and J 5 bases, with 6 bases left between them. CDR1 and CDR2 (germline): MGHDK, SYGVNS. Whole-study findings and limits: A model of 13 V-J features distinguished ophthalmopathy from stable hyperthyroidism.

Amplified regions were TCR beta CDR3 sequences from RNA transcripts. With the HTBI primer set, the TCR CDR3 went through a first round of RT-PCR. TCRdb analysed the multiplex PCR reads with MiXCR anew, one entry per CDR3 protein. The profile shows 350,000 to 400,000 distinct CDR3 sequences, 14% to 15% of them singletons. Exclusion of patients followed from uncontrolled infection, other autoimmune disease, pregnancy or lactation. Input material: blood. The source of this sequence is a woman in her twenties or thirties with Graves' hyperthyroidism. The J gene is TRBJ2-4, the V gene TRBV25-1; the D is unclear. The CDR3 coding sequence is TGTGCCAGCAGTGAATTCTTCCAAAACATTCAGTACTTC. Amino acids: CASSEFFQNIQYF.